In its sample, the clone carrying this T cell receptor beta chain was seen many times. Its matching antigen is unknown. The donors, healthy Caucasians from Russia, were aged about 6 to 95. Each sample gave at least 6.5 million isolated PBMCs. Primed by a sample-barcoded 5' primer and a J-beta primer mix, a second PCR proceeded for roughly 6 to 12 cycles. TCRdb ran MiXCR on the 5' RACE reads and lists one entry per CDR3 protein. The sample holds about 1,500,000 distinct CDR3 sequences, roughly 27% seen once. CDR3 size: 15 residues. V shed 8 bases, J shed 9 bases, and the junction held 15 bases outside the gene matches. Germline CDR1 reads SGHAT; CDR2 reads FQNNGV. The data derive from a study of blood T cells in healthy people across ages. Whole-study findings and limits: Older individuals had lower TCR beta diversity per million T cells (the decline was roughly linear). PBMCs went unsorted, and a conclusive naive versus antigen-experienced comparison was therefore prevented.

The origin of this receptor is a woman in her 30s in good health. The chain recombines TRBV11-2 with TRBJ2-1; 8 bases match TRBD2. Sequenced sample: blood. CDR3 protein: CASRRGGSGKGEQFF. CDR3 sequence (DNA): TGTGCCAGCCGGAGGGGTGGTAGCGGGAAGGGTGAGCAGTTCTTC.